Included here is one T cell receptor (beta chain) sequence, with context. This clone was seen more than once but under ten times. Its specific antigen is unknown. No quality values exist for individual bases; no much larger clone is one base distant. This specimen comes from a study of blood T cell repertoires in COVID-19 (dated by TCRdb to between 2020 and 2021). About the investigation overall: Samples covering the acute and convalescent phases of COVID-19 were provided by collaborators in the United States, Italy and Spain. The prospective study material was composed of cDNA or gDNA derived from T cells, B-cell-depleted T cells, or PBMCs. Deeply sampled blood TCRbeta repertoires from subjects exposed to, actively infected with, or recovered from COVID-19 were included in the dataset. The repertoires were made available in a free public database intended to serve as a resource for research on the immune response to SARS-CoV-2. Samples came from the ongoing ImmuneRACE study (first 160 participants) plus 1,254 subjects from 6 global collaborators. A de-identified subject ID, COVID-19 status, age in years and sex were almost always included in the sample metadata. Where available, HLA class I and class II types were obtained from metadata supplied by the sample provider rather than from assay-based typing. The paper's findings and limits, for the study overall: The quantity of clinical and demographic metadata differed by source and by participant and was supplied without curation.

Collaborating institutions collected whole blood in K2EDTA tubes following their own protocols. For TCRbeta analysis, collaborators shipped samples in one of three forms: frozen whole blood, isolated PBMCs, or DNA extracted from either of those sample types. CDR1 and CDR2 (SGDLS, YYNGEE) derive from the germline V gene. V is pared back by 7 bases and J by 4 bases, with 11 bases lying between the germline termini. From its cysteine to its phenylalanine, the CDR3 spans 12 amino acids. Only the CDR3 region is kept as DNA, spanning 36 bases read in frame from base 1. TCRbeta CDR3 regions were amplified from genomic DNA using the immunoSEQ Assay, a bias-controlled multiplex PCR. Regarding the original processing steps: The number of nucleated cells in each sample was estimated by amplification of reference gene primers within the assay. To quantify the absolute abundance of each unique TCRbeta CDR3 rearrangement, sequence reads were collapsed and filtered. Productive Simpson clonality was computed per sample as the square root of Simpson's diversity index over productive rearrangements. As stored in TCRdb, this immuneACCESS dataset retains in-frame rearrangements with V and J assigned. A fraction of the clones does not appear; measured against another copy, unresolved V genes explain less than half of the discrepancy, and the remainder lacks a known reason. From that table come the V and J calls and clone size; the DNA was used to work out D and trimming. Within this sample are approximately 210,000 clones, with roughly 86% of them counted one time only. About 8% of the sample goes to the ten largest clones.

The TCR comes from a woman between 50 and 59 years old with active or convalescent COVID-19. Specimen: peripheral blood. The sequence is built from TRBV9 and TRBJ1-2, with the identity of the D gene unclear. The CDR3 region: CASDSRGYGYTF. Here is the DNA: TGTGCCAGCGATTCGAGAGGCTATGGCTACACCTTC. The variable domain in full, with residues beyond the CDR3 obtained from the reference TRBV9 and TRBJ1-2 genes, is DSGVTQTPKHLITATGQRVTLRCSPRSGDLSVYWYQQSLDQGLQFLIQYYNGEERAKGNILERFSAQQFPDLHSELNLSSLELGDSALYFCASDSRGYGYTFGSGTRLTVV.